This TCR beta chain was captured in a study of blood T cell repertoires in COVID-19. V was shortened by 1 base and J by 5 bases, with 17 bases between the two germline ends. Germline V gives CDR1 LGHDT, CDR2 YNNKEL (reference sequence). This CDR3 is built from 16 residues. The protocol was immunoSEQ multiplex PCR, while the TCRdb copy is restricted to in-frame clones and leaves out a portion. The sample yields tens of thousands of clones, roughly four fifths seen once. The sample taken for sequencing was peripheral blood. The sequence came from a human donor in a cohort sampled during active COVID-19. The chain links TRBV3-1 (or the pseudogene TRBV3-2) to TRBJ1-2; D not certain. CDR3 bases: TGTGCCAGCAGCCAAGCGGGTAGGCGAGGCGGGTATGGCTACACCTTC. Amino acid sequence: CASSQAGRRGGYGYTF.